These 8 T cell receptor beta chains were sequenced from one sample in a study of blood T cell repertoires in COVID-19. TCRdb's copy holds only in-frame clones and misses some; the assay was immunoSEQ multiplex PCR. This sample carries some 150,000 clones, 80% of them seen once, and the ten largest clones take over 4%. The material sequenced was peripheral blood. The origin of the receptors is a woman in her forties or fifties with acute or convalescent COVID-19.

V gene TRBV4-1 combines with J gene TRBJ2-2; a weak D match, TRBD1 (6 bases). The V gene's germline CDR1 is MGHRA and CDR2 YSYEKL. The V gene lost 8 bases and the J gene lost 0 bases, with 16 bases spanning the gap. The CDR3 length is 16 residues. In DNA, the CDR3 is TGCGCCAGCGGACCGACAGGAGACCCGAACACCGGGGAGCTGTTTTTT. Translating gives CASGPTGDPNTGELFF.

The rearrangement links TRBV14 to TRBJ1-6; 8 bases fit TRBD1. Looked up from germline, CDR1 is SGHDN and CDR2 is FVKESK. With V trimmed by 0 bases and J by 7 bases, 5 bases remained unmatched. The CDR3 extends over 16 amino acids. In DNA form, the CDR3 reads TGTGCCAGCAGCCAAGAGACGGGGGACAGGAATTCACCCCTCCACTTT. Amino acids: CASSQETGDRNSPLHF.

This clone was seen once. The gene calls are TRBV19 and TRBJ1-2; 7 nucleotides line up with TRBD1. This CDR3 spans 16 amino acids. Trimming removed 3 bases from V and 0 bases from J; junction bases left unmatched: 7. The V gene's germline CDR1 is LNHDA and CDR2 SQIVND (reference sequence). CDR3 in amino acids: CASSIDGQVANYGYTF. CDR3 sequence (DNA): TGTGCCAGTAGTATCGATGGACAGGTAGCTAACTATGGCTACACCTTC.

J is TRBJ2-4 and V is TRBV15, with a weak D call TRBD2 (6 bases). With 11 bases removed from V and 1 base from J, the gap between germline ends came to 9 bases. The CDR3 spans 12 residues. CDR1 LNHNV and CDR2 YYDKDF come from the germline V gene (reference sequence). This CDR3 reads CAVEGAKNIQYF. DNA of the CDR3: TGTGCCGTGGAGGGGGCCAAAAACATTCAGTACTTC.

The chain has TRBV19 and TRBJ2-5; 8 bases agree with TRBD2. V shed 4 bases, J shed 5 bases, and the junction held 6 bases outside the gene matches. Germline assignment: CDR1 LNHDA and CDR2 SQIVND (reference sequence). The CDR3 is made up of 14 amino acids. The DNA of the CDR3 is TGTGCCAGTAGTACCCCGGGAGGGGCGGAGACCCAGTACTTC. Encoded protein: CASSTPGGAETQYF.

This sequence joins TRBV5-1 and TRBJ1-1; D is perhaps TRBD1 (5 bases). The CDR3 runs 15 residues. The germline CDR1 and CDR2 sequences are SGHRS and YFSETQ. Trimming took off 0 bases at V and 5 bases at J, with 14 bases between the two ends. The CDR3 here is CASSLAGGPSTEAFF. The CDR3 bases are TGCGCCAGCAGCTTGGCCGGGGGACCCTCGACTGAAGCTTTCTTT. The full variable domain, in which reference TRBV5-1 and TRBJ1-1 provide the parts outside the CDR3, is KAGVTQTPRYLIKTRGQQVTLSCSPISGHRSVSWYQQTPGQGLQFLFEYFSETQRNKGNFPGRFSGRQFSNSRSEMNVSTLELGDSALYLCASSLAGGPSTEAFFGQGTRLTVV.

In its sample, this clone was seen once. V usage is TRBV7-9 and J usage is TRBJ2-1; D perhaps matches TRBD1 (5 bases). The CDR3 runs 12 residues. V shed 4 bases and J shed 9 bases, with 10 bases lying between them. Germline loops: CDR1 SEHNR, CDR2 FQNEAQ (reference sequence). As DNA, the CDR3 is TGTGCCAGCAGCTCTGCAGGGCCTGAGCAGTTCTTC. Translation: CASSSAGPEQFF.

About this clone: The identical CDR3 is also encoded by other nucleotide sequences in the sample. This sequence joins TRBV7-9 and TRBJ1-1; D is uncertain. This CDR3 contains 13 residues. V was clipped by 3 bases and J by 1 base, with 6 bases between them. Germline V gives CDR1 SEHNR, CDR2 FQNEAQ (reference sequence). The CDR3 region is CASSLGQNTEAFF. CDR3 bases: TGTGCCAGCAGCTTGGGCCAGAACACTGAAGCTTTCTTT.